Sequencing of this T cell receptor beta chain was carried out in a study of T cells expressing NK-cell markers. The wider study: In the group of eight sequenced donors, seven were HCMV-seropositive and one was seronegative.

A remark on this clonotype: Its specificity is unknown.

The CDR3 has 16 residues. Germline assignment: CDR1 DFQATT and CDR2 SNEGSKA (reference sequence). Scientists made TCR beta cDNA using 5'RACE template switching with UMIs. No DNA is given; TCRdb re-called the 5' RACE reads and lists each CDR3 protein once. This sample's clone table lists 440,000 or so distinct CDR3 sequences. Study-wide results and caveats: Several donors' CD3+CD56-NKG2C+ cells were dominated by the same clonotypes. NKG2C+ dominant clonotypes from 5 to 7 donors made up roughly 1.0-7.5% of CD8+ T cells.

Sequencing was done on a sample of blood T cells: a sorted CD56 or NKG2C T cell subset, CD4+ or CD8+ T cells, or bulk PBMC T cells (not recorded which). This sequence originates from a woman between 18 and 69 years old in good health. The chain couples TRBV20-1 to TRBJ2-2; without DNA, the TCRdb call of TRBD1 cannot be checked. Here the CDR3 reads CSAAPFWGRNTGELFF.